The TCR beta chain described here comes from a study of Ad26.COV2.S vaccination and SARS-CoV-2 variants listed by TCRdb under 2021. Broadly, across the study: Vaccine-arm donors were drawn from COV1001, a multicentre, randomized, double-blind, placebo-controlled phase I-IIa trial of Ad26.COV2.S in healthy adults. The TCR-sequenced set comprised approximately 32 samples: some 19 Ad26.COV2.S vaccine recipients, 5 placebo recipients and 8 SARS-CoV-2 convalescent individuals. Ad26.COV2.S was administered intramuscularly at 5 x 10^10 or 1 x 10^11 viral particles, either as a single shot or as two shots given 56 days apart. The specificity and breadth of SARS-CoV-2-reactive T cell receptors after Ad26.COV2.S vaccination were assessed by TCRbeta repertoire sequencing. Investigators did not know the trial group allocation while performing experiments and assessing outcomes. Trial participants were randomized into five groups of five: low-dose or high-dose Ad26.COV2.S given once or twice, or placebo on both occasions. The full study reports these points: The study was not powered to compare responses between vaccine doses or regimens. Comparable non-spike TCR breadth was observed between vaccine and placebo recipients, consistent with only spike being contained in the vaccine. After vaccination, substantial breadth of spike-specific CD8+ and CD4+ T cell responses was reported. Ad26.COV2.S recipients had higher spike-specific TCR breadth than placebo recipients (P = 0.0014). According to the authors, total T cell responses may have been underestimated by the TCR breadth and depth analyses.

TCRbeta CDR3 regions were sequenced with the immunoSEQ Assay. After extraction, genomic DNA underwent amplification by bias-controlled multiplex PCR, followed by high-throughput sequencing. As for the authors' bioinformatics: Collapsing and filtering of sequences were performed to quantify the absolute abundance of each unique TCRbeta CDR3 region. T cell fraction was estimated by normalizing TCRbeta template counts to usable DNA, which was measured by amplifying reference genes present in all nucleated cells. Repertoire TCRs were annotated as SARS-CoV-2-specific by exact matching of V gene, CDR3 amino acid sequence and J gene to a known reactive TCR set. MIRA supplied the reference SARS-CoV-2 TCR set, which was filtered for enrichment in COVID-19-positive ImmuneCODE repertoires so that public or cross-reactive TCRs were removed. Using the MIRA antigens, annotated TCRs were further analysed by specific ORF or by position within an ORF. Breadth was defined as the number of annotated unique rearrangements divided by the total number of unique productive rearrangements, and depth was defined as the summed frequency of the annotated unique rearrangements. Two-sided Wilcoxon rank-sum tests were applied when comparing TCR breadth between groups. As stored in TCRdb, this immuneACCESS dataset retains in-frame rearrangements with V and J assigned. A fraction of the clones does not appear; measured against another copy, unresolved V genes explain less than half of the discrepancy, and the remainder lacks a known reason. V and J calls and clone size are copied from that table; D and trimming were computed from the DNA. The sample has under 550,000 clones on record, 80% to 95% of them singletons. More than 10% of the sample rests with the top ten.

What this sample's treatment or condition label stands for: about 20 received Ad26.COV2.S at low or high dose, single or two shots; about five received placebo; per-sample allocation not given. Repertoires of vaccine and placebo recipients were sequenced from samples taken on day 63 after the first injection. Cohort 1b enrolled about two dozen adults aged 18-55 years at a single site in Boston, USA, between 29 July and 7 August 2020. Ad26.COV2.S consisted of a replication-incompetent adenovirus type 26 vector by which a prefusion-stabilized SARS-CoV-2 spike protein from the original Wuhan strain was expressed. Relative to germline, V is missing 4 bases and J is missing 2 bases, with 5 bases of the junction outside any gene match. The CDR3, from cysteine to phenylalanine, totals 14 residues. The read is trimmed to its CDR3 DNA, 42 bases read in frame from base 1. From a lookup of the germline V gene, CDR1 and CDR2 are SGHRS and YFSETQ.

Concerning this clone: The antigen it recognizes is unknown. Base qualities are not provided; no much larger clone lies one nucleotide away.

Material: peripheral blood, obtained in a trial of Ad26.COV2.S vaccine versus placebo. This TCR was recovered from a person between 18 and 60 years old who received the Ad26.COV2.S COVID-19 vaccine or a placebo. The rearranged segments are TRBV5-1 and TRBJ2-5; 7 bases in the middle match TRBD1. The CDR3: CASSKGQQQETQYF. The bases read TGCGCCAGCAGCAAGGGACAGCAACAAGAGACCCAGTACTTC.